These T cell receptor beta chains were read from a single sample in a study of shared T cell receptors in the human thymus. Sequencing was performed with immunoSEQ multiplex PCR; in TCRdb, only in-frame clones are kept and a portion is missing. Counted here are approximately 580,000 clones, roughly 74% occurring once; the ten biggest clones make up more than 0.01%. This same sample was also taken into another study, of human thymus T cells.

The specimen sequenced was thymocytes. These receptors came from a boy under three years old with a congenital heart defect. Both conserved end residues are part of each CDR3. D genes are given only for firm matches. Where a row states a size, it is once, few, many or the class of an expanded clone; other rows omit it.

d_call | clone_size | j_call | v_call | cdr3_length | cdr3_nt | cdr3_aa
TRBD1 | few | TRBJ1-2 | TRBV6-5 | 15 | TGTGCCAGCAGTTTAGGACAGGGGCCCAACTATGGCTACACCTTC | CASSLGQGPNYGYTF
TRBD2 | NA | TRBJ2-5 | TRBV7-2 | 16 | TGTGCCAGCAGCTTAACACTAGCGGAGACTCAAGAGACCCAGTACTTC | CASSLTLAETQETQYF
NA | once | TRBJ2-7 | TRBV6-5 | 16 | TGTGCCAGCAGTTACCGCAGGACGCCTGGGGGCTCCGAGCAGTACTTC | CASSYRRTPGGSEQYF
TRBD1 | NA | TRBJ1-1 | TRBV18 | 17 | TGTGCCAGCTCACTACCCGGGGACAGGGGCACAAACACTGAAGCTTTCTTT | CASSLPGDRGTNTEAFF
TRBD1 | NA | TRBJ2-7 | TRBV29-1 | 13 | TGCAGCGTCCGTGAGGACAGGGCCCACGAGCAGTACTTC | CSVREDRAHEQYF
NA | NA | TRBJ2-7 | TRBV11-2 | 15 | TGTGCCAGCAGCCCCAGGGGACCCAGCACCTACGAGCAGTACTTC | CASSPRGPSTYEQYF
TRBD2 | NA | TRBJ2-7 | TRBV7-9 | 16 | TGTGCCAGCAGCTTAGCTAGGCCGGGAGGGCGGCACGAGCAGTACTTC | CASSLARPGGRHEQYF
TRBD2 | NA | TRBJ2-5 | TRBV7-6 | 18 | TGTGCCAGCAGCTTCGGTCAGGGACTAGCGGGAGGAGAGGAGACCCAGTACTTC | CASSFGQGLAGGEETQYF
TRBD1 | NA | TRBJ2-6 | TRBV5-1 | 16 | TGCGCCAGCAGCGGGACAGGTACCTCTGGGGCCAACGTCCTGACTTTC | CASSGTGTSGANVLTF
NA | NA | TRBJ1-1 | TRBV14 | 15 | TGTGCCAGCAGCCAAAACGTCAGGGAGGACACTGAAGCTTTCTTT | CASSQNVREDTEAFF
TRBD1 | NA | TRBJ1-2 | TRBV27 | 16 | TGTGCCAGCAGCCCCTTCAGGGACAGGGAAACCGATGGCTACACCTTC | CASSPFRDRETDGYTF
TRBD1 | NA | TRBJ2-7 | TRBV27 | 12 | TGTGCCAGCAGGGGACAGCCCTACGAGCAGTACTTC | CASRGQPYEQYF
TRBD1 | NA | TRBJ2-1 | TRBV5-6 | 14 | TGTGCCAGCAGCTTTGACAGGGAATTGAATGAGCAGTTCTTC | CASSFDRELNEQFF
NA | NA | TRBJ2-7 | TRBV11-2 | 13 | TGTGCCAGCAGGGGCCTGGCCCAAGACGAGCAGTACTTC | CASRGLAQDEQYF
NA | NA | TRBJ1-1 | TRBV7-2 | 12 | TGTGCCAGCAGCCCCTCAGGGACTGAAGCTTTCTTT | CASSPSGTEAFF